The T cell receptor beta chain under discussion was sequenced for a study of cytomegalovirus exposure and HLA in healthy donors. PCR involved 60 Vbeta and 13 Jbeta primers. TCRdb's table, derived via immunoSEQ multiplex PCR, lists solely in-frame clones and lacks some. The profile shows under 200,000 clones, 68% of them singletons. General study findings and limits: Rates of TCR association differed by HLA locus in a later analysis, with DRB1 highest and HLA-C lowest. The study listed approximately 170 cytomegalovirus-associated TCR beta chains. A later analysis linked a missense DCLRE1C variant to TCR beta V- and J-gene trimming.

Regarding this clone: Its antigen is undetermined.

The CDR3 length is 13 residues. V was cut by 1 base and J by 0 bases, with 4 bases left in between. In germline, CDR1 is SGHTS, CDR2 YDEGEE. This sequence originates from a woman aged 18-29 years in good health and CMV-seropositive. The chain links TRBV5-8 to TRBJ1-1, with D unresolved. Sequencing was done on a sample of PBMCs. For the CDR3, the DNA is TGTGCCAGCAGCTTGAGAGTGAACACTGAAGCTTTCTTT. Translating gives CASSLRVNTEAFF.